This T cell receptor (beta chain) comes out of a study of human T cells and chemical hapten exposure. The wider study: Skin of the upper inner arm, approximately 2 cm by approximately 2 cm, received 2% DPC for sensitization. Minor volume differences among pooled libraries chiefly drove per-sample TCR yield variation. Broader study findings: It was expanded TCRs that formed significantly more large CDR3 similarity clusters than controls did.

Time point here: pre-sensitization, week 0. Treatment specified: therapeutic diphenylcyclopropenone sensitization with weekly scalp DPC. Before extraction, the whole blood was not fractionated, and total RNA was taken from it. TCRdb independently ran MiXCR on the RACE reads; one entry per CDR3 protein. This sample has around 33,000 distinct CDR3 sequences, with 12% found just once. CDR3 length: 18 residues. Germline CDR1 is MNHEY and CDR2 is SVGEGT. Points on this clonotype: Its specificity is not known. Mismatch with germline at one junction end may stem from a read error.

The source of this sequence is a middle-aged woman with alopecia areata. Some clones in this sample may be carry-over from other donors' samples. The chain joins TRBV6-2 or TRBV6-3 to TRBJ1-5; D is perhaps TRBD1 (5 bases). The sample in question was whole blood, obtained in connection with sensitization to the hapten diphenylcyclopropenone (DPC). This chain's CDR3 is CVSSPDRAGLHSNQPQHF. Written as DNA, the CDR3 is TGTGTCAGCAGCCCCGACAGAGCCGGCCTCCATAGCAATCAGCCCCAGCATTTT.